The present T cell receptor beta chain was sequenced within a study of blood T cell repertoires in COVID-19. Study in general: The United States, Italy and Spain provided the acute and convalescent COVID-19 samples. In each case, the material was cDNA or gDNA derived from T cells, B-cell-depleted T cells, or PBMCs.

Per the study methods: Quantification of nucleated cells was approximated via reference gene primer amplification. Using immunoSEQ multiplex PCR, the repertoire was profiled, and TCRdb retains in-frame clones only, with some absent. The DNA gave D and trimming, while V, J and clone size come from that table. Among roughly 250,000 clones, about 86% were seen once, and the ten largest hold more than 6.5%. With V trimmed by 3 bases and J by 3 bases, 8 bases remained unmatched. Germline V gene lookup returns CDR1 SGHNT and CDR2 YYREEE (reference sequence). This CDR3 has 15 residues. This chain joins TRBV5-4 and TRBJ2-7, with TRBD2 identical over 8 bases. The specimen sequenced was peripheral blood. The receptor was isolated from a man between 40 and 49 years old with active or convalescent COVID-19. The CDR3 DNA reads TGTGCCAGCAGCTCCGGGACTAGTGACTTCTACGAGCAGTACTTC. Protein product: CASSSGTSDFYEQYF.